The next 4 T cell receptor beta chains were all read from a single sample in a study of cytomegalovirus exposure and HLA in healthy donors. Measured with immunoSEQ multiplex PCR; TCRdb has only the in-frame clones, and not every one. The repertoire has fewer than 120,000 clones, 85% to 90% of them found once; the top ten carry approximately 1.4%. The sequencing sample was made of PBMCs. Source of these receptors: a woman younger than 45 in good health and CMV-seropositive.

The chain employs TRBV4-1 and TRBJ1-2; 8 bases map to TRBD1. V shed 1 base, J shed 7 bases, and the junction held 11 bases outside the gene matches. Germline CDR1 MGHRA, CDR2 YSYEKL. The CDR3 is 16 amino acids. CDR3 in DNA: TGCGCCAGCAGCCAAGGAAGGGCCAGGGGGCAGGGTGGCTACACCTTC. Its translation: CASSQGRARGQGGYTF.

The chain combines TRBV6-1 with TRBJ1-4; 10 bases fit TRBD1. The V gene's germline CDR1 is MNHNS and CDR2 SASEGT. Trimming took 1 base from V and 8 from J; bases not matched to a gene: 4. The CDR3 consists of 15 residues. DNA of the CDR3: TGTGCCAGCAGTGAAGGGGGACAGGGGTCAGAAAAACTGTTTTTT. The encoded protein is CASSEGGQGSEKLFF.

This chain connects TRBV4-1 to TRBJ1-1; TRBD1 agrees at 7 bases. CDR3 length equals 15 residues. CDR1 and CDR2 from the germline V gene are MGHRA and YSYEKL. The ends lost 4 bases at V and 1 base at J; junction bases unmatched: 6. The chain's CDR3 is CASSPPGQKNTEAFF. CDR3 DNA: TGCGCCAGCAGCCCTCCGGGACAGAAGAACACTGAAGCTTTCTTT.

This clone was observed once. The CDR3 DNA follows: TGTGCCAGCTCACAGGGGGCTCCGGGACTAGCGGGAGCAGGATCCTACGAGCAGTACTTC. Amino acid sequence: CASSQGAPGLAGAGSYEQYF. This chain links TRBV18 with TRBJ2-7, with TRBD2 matching over 14 bases. The CDR3 consists of 20 residues. V trimming: 4 bases; J trimming: 1 base; junction bases outside the gene matches: 15. Per the germline V gene, CDR1 is KGHSH and CDR2 is LQKENI.